This T cell receptor beta chain appears in the sequencing data of a study of shared clonotypes between healthy human individuals. About the research overall: Researchers drew samples from a couple of women and a few men aged 18 to 49.

Samples left unsorted employed approximately 94 million PBMCs for genomic DNA. In the original analysis: With immunoSEQ giving junction-only sequences and no quality scores, filtering differed. TCRdb keeps only in-frame clones here, not all; method: immunoSEQ multiplex PCR. V and J calls plus clone size are reproduced from that table; the DNA served to infer D and trimming. The sample shows roughly 490,000 clones, 75% to 85% of them seen only once. CDR1 SNHLY and CDR2 FYNNEI come from the germline V gene. Trimming removed 6 bases from V and 5 bases from J; junction bases left unmatched: 8. The CDR3 consists of 14 residues.

This receptor was obtained from a woman aged 40 to 50 in good health. Some clones in this sample may be carry-over from other donors' samples. The chain uses TRBV2 and TRBJ2-7, with 9 positions matching TRBD2. Source material: PBMCs. The CDR3, as DNA: TGTGCCAGCAGGGGAGGGACTAGCACCGACGAGCAGTACTTC. Amino acid sequence: CASRGGTSTDEQYF. The whole variable domain, filled in from reference TRBV2 and TRBJ2-7, reads EPEVTQTPSHQVTQMGQEVILRCVPISNHLYFYWYRQILGQKVEFLVSFYNNEISEKSEIFDDQFSVERPDGSNFTLKIRSTKLEDSAMYFCASRGGTSTDEQYFGPGTRLTVT.